The 11 T cell receptor beta chains below come from one sample, sequenced in a study of shared clonotypes between healthy human individuals. Sequencing used immunoSEQ multiplex PCR; TCRdb keeps in-frame clones, though not all of them. The sample includes 2 million to 2.5 million clones, roughly 93% of them seen just once. Sequencing was carried out using naive CD4+ T cells from PBMCs. The subset here: CD45RA+ positively selected. The receptors originated from a man aged 18 to 30 in good health. Some clones in this sample may be carry-over from other donors' samples.

The V gene is TRBV29-1, the J gene TRBJ1-2; a possible D gene is TRBD1 (5 bases). V lost 0 bases to trimming and J lost 4 bases, with 9 bases between them. The CDR3 sequence is 13 residues long. Germline V lookup: CDR1 SQVTM, CDR2 ANQGSEA. CDR3 DNA: TGCAGCGTTGAAGATCAGGGTTCCTATGGCTACACCTTC. Amino acids: CSVEDQGSYGYTF. Filled out from reference TRBV29-1 and TRBJ1-2, the complete variable domain reads SAVISQKPSRDICQRGTSLTIQCQVDSQVTMMFWYRQQPGQSLTLIATANQGSEATYESGFVIDKFPISRPNLTFSTLTVSNMSPEDSSIYLCSVEDQGSYGYTFGSGTRLTVV.

This clone showed up just a few times. This chain joins TRBV6-5 and TRBJ1-1; D is possibly TRBD1 (6 bases). V gave up 6 bases and J gave up 7 bases, with 15 bases separating them. CDR3 length: 13 amino acids. Per the germline V gene, CDR1 is MNHEY and CDR2 is SVGAGI. In DNA, the CDR3 is TGTGCCAGCAGAAGGGGGAGCGGCGTTGAAGCTTTCTTT. Its translation: CASRRGSGVEAFF.

CDR3 amino acids: CATSRGGLTVYNEQFF. The CDR3 DNA reads as TGTGCCACCAGCAGAGGGGGACTTACTGTTTACAATGAGCAGTTCTTC. The rearrangement links TRBV15 to TRBJ2-1, with D perhaps TRBD2 (6 bases). Germline V gene data show CDR1 as LNHNV and CDR2 as YYDKDF (reference sequence). Trimming removed 1 base at V and 4 bases at J, with 14 bases between. The CDR3 has 16 residues.

The CDR3 DNA is TGTGCCAGCAGACGTCCGGGACCCACGGGCACAGATACGCAGTATTTT. This encodes CASRRPGPTGTDTQYF. V gene TRBV28 combines with J gene TRBJ2-3; D tentatively reads TRBD1 or TRBD2 (5 bases each). The germline gives CDR1 MDHEN, CDR2 SYDVKM. V lost 6 bases and J lost 1, with 17 bases in between. This CDR3 has 16 amino acids.

The V call is TRBV4-1, the J call TRBJ2-3; D gene ambiguous. Trimming took off 1 base at V and 0 bases at J, with 14 bases between the two ends. This CDR3 spans 17 amino acids. CDR1 MGHRA and CDR2 YSYEKL come from the germline V gene. The CDR3 spells CASSQVGREKSTDTQYF. For the CDR3, the DNA is TGCGCCAGCAGCCAAGTTGGGCGAGAAAAAAGCACAGATACGCAGTATTTT.

The V call is TRBV5-1, the J call TRBJ2-3; TRBD1 is a possible D gene (5 bases). CDR1 is SGHRS, CDR2 YFSETQ, per germline. The CDR3 covers 17 residues. Trimming cost V 0 bases and J 0 bases, with 14 bases left between them. In DNA, the CDR3 is TGCGCCAGCAGCTTGGGAGGCCAGGGAACGAGCACAGATACGCAGTATTTT. Amino acid sequence: CASSLGGQGTSTDTQYF.

The chain couples TRBV28 to TRBJ2-5; maybe TRBD2 (6 bases). Per the germline V gene, CDR1 is MDHEN and CDR2 is SYDVKM. V shed 6 bases and J shed 1 base, with 15 bases lying between them. The CDR3 extends over 15 amino acids. The CDR3 region is CASSLLGGAQETQYF. The CDR3 nucleotides read TGTGCCAGCAGCCTTCTTGGAGGGGCCCAAGAGACCCAGTACTTC.

J is TRBJ1-3 and V is TRBV30; no firm D call. This CDR3 comprises 12 residues. The V gene's germline CDR1 is GTSNPN and CDR2 SVGIG (reference sequence). V was trimmed by 0 bases and J by 4 bases, leaving 4 bases between them. CDR3 sequence: CAWSVFGNTIYF. The CDR3 DNA follows: TGTGCCTGGAGTGTCTTCGGAAACACCATATATTTT.

V and J are TRBV5-1 and TRBJ2-3; 11 positions agree with TRBD1. CDR1 and CDR2 from the germline V gene are SGHRS and YFSETQ. The trim removed 2 bases at V and 5 bases at J, leaving 7 bases unmatched. The CDR3 has 16 residues. The CDR3 DNA follows: TGCGCCAGCAGCTTAAGCGGGACAGGGGGTCTAGATACGCAGTATTTT. Translating it yields CASSLSGTGGLDTQYF.

V usage is TRBV14 and J usage is TRBJ1-1; a possible D gene is TRBD1 (5 bases). The CDR3 spans 15 residues. The germline CDR1 and CDR2 sequences are SGHDN and FVKESK. The V gene lost 4 bases and the J gene lost 5 bases, with 17 bases spanning the gap. CDR3 amino acids: CASSPTNNRMTEAFF. The CDR3 region has the DNA TGTGCCAGCAGCCCCACCAACAACAGGATGACTGAAGCTTTCTTT.

The chain's CDR3 is CASSPSPLAGGNYEQYF. Written as DNA, the CDR3 is TGTGCCAGCAGCCCAAGTCCTCTAGCGGGAGGGAACTACGAGCAGTACTTC. The J gene is TRBJ2-7, the V gene TRBV7-3; TRBD2 matches at 12 bases. V was pared by 5 bases and J by 3 bases, with 11 bases of the junction left unmatched. The germline V gene encodes CDR1 SGHTA and CDR2 FQGTGA. The CDR3 sequence is 17 residues long.